This record looks at one T cell receptor (beta chain) sequence and its context. Its specificity is unknown. Germline CDR1 SGHNT, CDR2 YENEEA. This CDR3 has 13 residues. The V end was cut by 0 bases, the J end by 8 bases, with 10 bases between. The sample belongs to a study of identifying expanded T cells in peripheral blood. General study findings and limits: Approximately two-week clone count variance significantly increased as total template count grew. Over approximately two and four weeks, about 15 and 18 clones changed, versus roughly 1.1 between replicates.

No infections or other immune events were documented during collection. Produced via immunoSEQ multiplex PCR; TCRdb's table is partial and in-frame only. Of some 80,000 clones listed, over 85% are singletons. The receptor was isolated from a person aged 18 to 69 in good health. The V call is TRBV11-3, the J call TRBJ1-2; D gene unclear. Sequencing used blood. In nucleotides, the CDR3 is TGTGCCAGCAGCTTAGAAGGAAGGGAAGGCTACACCTTC. Translated, it gives CASSLEGREGYTF.